These 22 T cell receptor beta chains were all obtained from the same sample, sequenced in a study of beta chain features in type 1 diabetes (dated by TCRdb to the late 2010s). The paper as a whole reports these results and caveats: In all four CD4+ subsets, TCRB CDR3 length was moderately but significantly shorter in type 1 diabetes patients.

For these receptors, no antigen is known. Libraries came from the immunoSEQ multiplex PCR assay. The entire amount of isolated RNA was reverse transcribed using the High Capacity cDNA Reverse Transcription Kit, so the sequenced TCRB transcripts were expressed ones. TCRdb stores this immuneACCESS table with in-frame sequences only. Part of the clones is absent; in the studies checked, under half of the shortfall reflects unresolved V genes, and no reason is known for the rest. For this sample the table gives 550,000 to 850,000 clones, of which around 15% were detected only once. Of the sample, approximately 0.021% is held by the ten largest clones. The sample consisted of naive CD4+ T cells from blood. In the paper's terms, the cell subset or site label means: true naive CD4+ T cells. These receptors were taken from a young man with type 1 diabetes.

V usage is TRBV5-4 and J usage is TRBJ2-5; TRBD1 might be the D (5 bases). Germline loops: CDR1 SGHNT, CDR2 YYREEE (reference sequence). The CDR3 is 13 amino acids. Trimming cost V 3 bases and J 2 bases, with 8 bases left between them. As DNA, the CDR3 is TGTGCCAGCAGCTACGACAGTCAAGAGACCCAGTACTTC. Residues: CASSYDSQETQYF.

In this sample, this clone turned up a few times. The genes are TRBV7-2 and TRBJ2-1; TRBD2 is a possible D gene (6 bases). Germline V gene lookup returns CDR1 SGHTA and CDR2 FQGNSA. The V gene lost 0 bases and the J gene lost 9 bases, with 6 bases spanning the gap. This CDR3 is 12 amino acids long. The CDR3 DNA reads as TGTGCCAGCAGCTTAGCGGGGGGTGAGCAGTTCTTC. The encoded protein is CASSLAGGEQFF.

This clone was recorded a few times. The genes are TRBV18 and TRBJ1-4, with no clear D. The V end lost 1 base, the J end lost 4 bases, and 7 bases lay between the germline ends. Germline lookup yields CDR1 KGHSH and CDR2 LQKENI. The CDR3 is 14 amino acids. CDR3 nucleotides: TGTGCCAGCTCACCACGAACGGTTAATGAAAAACTGTTTTTT. Translation gives CASSPRTVNEKLFF.

This clone was found a few times. The chain employs TRBV5-1 and TRBJ1-2; no clear D. Looked up from germline, CDR1 is SGHRS and CDR2 is YFSETQ. CDR3 length: 13 residues. Trimming took off 3 bases at V and 5 bases at J, with 11 bases between the two ends. The CDR3 is CASSSVGSYGYTF. As DNA, the CDR3 is TGCGCCAGCAGCTCCGTAGGGTCATATGGCTACACCTTC.

This clone appeared a few times. V gene TRBV9 combines with J gene TRBJ2-2, with D perhaps matching TRBD2 (6 bases). In germline, CDR1 is SGDLS, CDR2 YYNGEE. This CDR3 is built from 15 residues. V lost 0 bases and J 4 bases, leaving 10 bases between the germline ends. Here the CDR3 reads CASSVGSGGTGELFF. CDR3 nucleotides: TGTGCCAGCAGCGTAGGTTCCGGGGGCACCGGGGAGCTGTTTTTT.

This clone was seen a few times. The rearrangement links TRBV5-1 to TRBJ2-2, with 10 bases aligning to TRBD1. CDR3 length equals 16 residues. V shed 2 bases, J shed 3 bases, and the junction held 4 bases outside the gene matches. From germline, CDR1 is SGHRS and CDR2 YFSETQ. The CDR3 nucleotides are TGCGCCAGCAGCTTCTCCGGGACAGGGGACACCGGGGAGCTGTTTTTT. Its translation: CASSFSGTGDTGELFF.

V and J are TRBV9 and TRBJ2-7; the match to TRBD1 covers 10 bases. V lost 3 bases to trimming and J lost 4 bases; unmatched junction nucleotides: 7. The CDR3 spans 15 residues. Germline V lookup: CDR1 SGDLS, CDR2 YYNGEE. The CDR3 protein is CASSETGQGRYEQYF. CDR3 sequence (DNA): TGTGCCAGCAGCGAAACGGGACAGGGGCGGTACGAGCAGTACTTC.

The rearrangement links TRBV25-1 to TRBJ1-4; D not certain. V was trimmed by 5 bases and J by 6 bases, leaving 16 bases between them. Looked up from germline, CDR1 is MGHDK and CDR2 is SYGVNS. The CDR3 has 15 residues. In DNA, the CDR3 is TGTGCCAGCAGTTCCCCAAGTGGGTCGGATGAAAAACTGTTTTTT. Its protein product is CASSSPSGSDEKLFF. Drawing the rest from reference TRBV25-1 and TRBJ1-4, the complete variable domain is EADIYQTPRYLVIGTGKKITLECSQTMGHDKMYWYQQDPGMELHLIHYSYGVNSTEKGDLSSESTVSRIRTEHFPLTLESARPSHTSQYLCASSSPSGSDEKLFFGSGTQLSVL.

J is TRBJ2-7 and V is TRBV5-1, with D possibly being TRBD2 (7 bases). V gave up 7 bases and J gave up 3 bases, with 17 bases separating them. Germline V gene sequence: CDR1 SGHRS, CDR2 YFSETQ. The CDR3 runs to 14 residues. The CDR3 reads CASPGQGGDYEQYF. CDR3 nucleotides: TGCGCCAGCCCCGGTCAAGGGGGGGACTACGAGCAGTACTTC. The full variable domain, its missing parts supplied by reference TRBV5-1 and TRBJ2-7, is KAGVTQTPRYLIKTRGQQVTLSCSPISGHRSVSWYQQTPGQGLQFLFEYFSETQRNKGNFPGRFSGRQFSNSRSEMNVSTLELGDSALYLCASPGQGGDYEQYFGPGTRLTVT.

This clone showed up just once. The chain carries TRBV5-4 and TRBJ2-5, with D possibly TRBD1 on 6 matching bases. V was pared by 0 bases and J by 0 bases, with 9 bases between. This CDR3 is built from 15 residues. Germline V gene sequence: CDR1 SGHNT, CDR2 YYREEE (reference sequence). The CDR3 is CASSLGQANQETQYF. The CDR3 DNA follows: TGTGCCAGCAGCTTGGGACAGGCTAACCAAGAGACCCAGTACTTC. The complete variable domain, with remaining parts taken from reference TRBV5-4 and TRBJ2-5, reads ETGVTQSPTHLIKTRGQQVTLRCSSQSGHNTVSWYQQALGQGPQFIFQYYREEENGRGNFPPRFSGLQFPNYSSELNVNALELDDSALYLCASSLGQANQETQYFGPGTRLLVL.

This clone has only a few counts. The chain employs TRBV7-2 and TRBJ2-1; 9 nucleotides line up with TRBD2. The trim removed 4 bases at V and 9 bases at J, leaving 4 bases unmatched. The length of the CDR3 is 13 residues. Germline lookup yields CDR1 SGHTA and CDR2 FQGNSA. The CDR3 region is CASSSGLASEQFF. CDR3 nucleotide sequence: TGTGCCAGCAGCTCGGGACTAGCTTCTGAGCAGTTCTTC.

This clone was counted between two and nine times. This chain joins TRBV6-5 and TRBJ2-3, with D possibly being TRBD2 (7 bases). The CDR3 loop spans 16 amino acids. Trimming removed 1 base from V and 10 bases from J, with 21 bases in between. Germline V gene data show CDR1 as MNHEY and CDR2 as SVGAGI. The CDR3 nucleotides read TGTGCCAGCAGTTACTTCCAGGGGCCCGAGGGAGGGGCGCAGTATTTT. This translates into CASSYFQGPEGGAQYF.

The chain joins TRBV13 to TRBJ1-1; D call uncertain. Between the trimmed V and J ends, which lost 2 bases and 1 base, there was a span of 5 bases. Germline CDR1 PRHDT, CDR2 FYEKMQ (reference sequence). CDR3 length: 13 residues. CDR3 protein: CASSLLENTEAFF. DNA for the CDR3: TGTGCCAGCAGCTTATTGGAGAACACTGAAGCTTTCTTT.

This clone was counted a few times. The same CDR3 is also encoded by other DNA sequences in this sample. The rearrangement joins TRBV15 to TRBJ2-7; no definite D call. The V end was cut by 4 bases, the J end by 4 bases, with 5 bases between. From germline, CDR1 is LNHNV and CDR2 YYDKDF (reference sequence). This CDR3 is built from 11 residues. CDR3 sequence: CATSTYYEQYF. For the CDR3, the DNA is TGTGCCACCAGCACCTATTACGAGCAGTACTTC. The whole variable domain, remainder taken from reference TRBV15 and TRBJ2-7, is DAMVIQNPRYQVTQFGKPVTLSCSQTLNHNVMYWYQQKSSQAPKLLFHYYDKDFNNEADTPDNFQSRRPNTSFCFLDIRSPGLGDTAMYLCATSTYYEQYFGPGTRLTVT.

This clone has more than one count but fewer than ten. The J gene is TRBJ1-6, the V gene TRBV30; D is undetermined. CDR1 is GTSNPN and CDR2 is SVGIG in the germline V gene (reference sequence). CDR3 size: 12 residues. The germline V and J ends were trimmed by 5 bases and 7 bases, with 9 bases remaining between them. The CDR3 spells CAWAHMNSPLHF. Written as DNA, the CDR3 is TGTGCCTGGGCCCACATGAATTCACCCCTCCACTTT.

This clone has only a few counts. V is TRBV19 and J is TRBJ2-5; perhaps TRBD1 as D (6 bases). Germline V CDR1 and CDR2: LNHDA, SQIVND (reference sequence). Trimming took 3 bases from V and 4 from J, leaving 15 bases between them. The CDR3 extends over 15 amino acids. In nucleotides, the CDR3 is TGTGCCAGTAGTATCGACAGGACCGTTGGAGAGACCCAGTACTTC. This codes for CASSIDRTVGETQYF.

This clone has a handful of counts. The chain links TRBV30 to TRBJ2-1; TRBD2 might be the D (6 bases). The germline V gene has CDR1 GTSNPN and CDR2 SVGIG (reference sequence). CDR3 length: 13 residues. Trimming left V 7 bases short and J 4 bases short, with 14 bases between. CDR3 sequence: CAYPTGAYNEQFF. In nucleotides, the CDR3 is TGTGCCTACCCGACGGGAGCTTACAATGAGCAGTTCTTC.

Comment on this clone: This sample also contains other DNA sequences that code for the same CDR3. This chain links TRBV2 with TRBJ2-7; 9 bases align to TRBD1. Unmatched junction bases numbered 1, after V lost 6 bases and J lost 4 bases. CDR3 length: 12 residues. Germline-derived CDR1 and CDR2 are SNHLY and FYNNEI. DNA for the CDR3: TGTGCCAGCAGCGGACAGGGGTACGAGCAGTACTTC. Encoded protein: CASSGQGYEQYF.

This clone came up a few times. This same CDR3 is encoded by further DNA sequences in the sample. The rearrangement joins TRBV7-2 to TRBJ2-7; D is ambiguous. Between the trimmed V and J ends, which lost 3 bases and 0 bases, there was a span of 6 bases. CDR3 size: 13 residues. CDR1 is SGHTA and CDR2 is FQGNSA in the germline V gene. As DNA, the CDR3 is TGTGCCAGCAGCTTCTCGGGCTCCTACGAGCAGTACTTC. Its translation: CASSFSGSYEQYF.

The chain carries TRBV7-9 and TRBJ2-7; D perhaps matches TRBD2 (5 bases). Germline V gene lookup returns CDR1 SEHNR and CDR2 FQNEAQ (reference sequence). V was cut by 5 bases and J by 1 base, with 21 bases left in between. The CDR3 loop spans 17 amino acids. CDR3 coding DNA: TGTGCCAGCAGCCCGCGAGGACTGCGACCTTATTCCTACGAGCAGTACTTC. Its protein product is CASSPRGLRPYSYEQYF. Supplemented by reference TRBV7-9 and TRBJ2-7, the full variable domain reads DTGVSQNPRHKITKRGQNVTFRCDPISEHNRLYWYRQTLGQGPEFLTYFQNEAQLEKSRLLSDRFSAERPKGSFSTLEIQRTEQGDSAMYLCASSPRGLRPYSYEQYFGPGTRLTVT.

The V gene is TRBV11-2, the J gene TRBJ2-5; D might be TRBD2 (6 bases). This CDR3 region has 11 residues. Per the germline V gene, CDR1 is SGHAT and CDR2 is FQNNGV. Deletions cut 1 base from V and 10 bases from J, with 7 bases between. The CDR3 DNA sequence: TGTGCCAGCAGCTTAGTGGGAGGCCAGTACTTC. It encodes CASSLVGGQYF.

In its sample, this clone was seen a few times. Other DNA sequences in this specimen translate into the identical CDR3. The J gene is TRBJ1-1, the V gene TRBV29-1; D perhaps matches TRBD1 (6 bases). Germline loops: CDR1 SQVTM, CDR2 ANQGSEA. Deletions cut 8 bases from V and 1 base from J, with 14 bases between. This CDR3 is 13 amino acids long. The CDR3 region is CSHVGGTNTEAFF. CDR3 DNA sequence: TGCAGCCATGTAGGGGGAACGAACACTGAAGCTTTCTTT.